A single sample is the source of the 18 T cell receptor beta chains below, sequenced in a study of blood T cells in healthy people across ages. Through a sample-barcoded 5' primer and a J-beta primer mix, a second PCR was run for 7 to 11 cycles. TCRdb called the 5' RACE reads again in MiXCR, with one record for every CDR3 protein. Of about 1.6 million distinct CDR3 sequences in the sample, almost 35% were seen once. Sequenced material: blood. The source of these receptors is a woman in her twenties or thirties in good health.

The V call is TRBV4-1, the J call TRBJ2-7; 7 nucleotides align to TRBD2. Losses at the gene ends were 2 bases for V and 0 bases for J; bases not matched to a gene: 10. CDR3 length: 17 amino acids. Germline values: CDR1 MGHRA, CDR2 YSYEKL. This CDR3 reads CASSQYLGGTSSYEQYF. The CDR3 DNA follows: TGCGCCAGCAGCCAATACCTCGGGGGGACCTCCTCCTACGAGCAGTACTTC.

This clonotype was seen a handful of times. The chain is built from TRBV5-1 and TRBJ2-1, with 7 bases matching TRBD2. This CDR3 is built from 15 residues. Germline CDR1 SGHRS, CDR2 YFSETQ. Trimming removed 0 bases from V and 5 bases from J; junction bases left unmatched: 5. CDR3 bases: TGCGCCAGCAGCTTGGGCGGGAGCGAGAACAATGAGCAGTTCTTC. This translates into CASSLGGSENNEQFF.

This sequence joins TRBV2 and TRBJ2-3; D unresolved. Germline V gene data show CDR1 as SNHLY and CDR2 as FYNNEI. Trimming pared 3 bases from V and 0 bases from J, leaving 10 bases between. The CDR3 covers 15 residues. CDR3 coding DNA: TGTGCCAGCAGTGAGTCAGAGCCTAGCACAGATACGCAGTATTTT. It translates to CASSESEPSTDTQYF.

This clonotype was found a few times. A read error may be the cause here, since a much bigger clone is one base away. The genes are TRBV29-1 and TRBJ1-2; D unresolved. CDR1 and CDR2 from the germline V gene are SQVTM and ANQGSEA. The CDR3 contains 12 residues. The CDR3 coding sequence is TGCAGCGGTGAAGAGTCCGGAAATGGCTACACCTTC. Translation: CSGEESGNGYTF.

J is TRBJ2-1 and V is TRBV4-2, with 10 bases identical to TRBD2. V lost 4 bases and J lost 1; bases outside the gene matches: 7. Germline CDR1 and CDR2: LGHNA and YNFKEQ. The CDR3 covers 17 residues. This CDR3 is CASSLSSGSASYNEQFF. The CDR3 DNA follows: TGTGCCAGCAGCCTATCTAGCGGGAGTGCTTCCTACAATGAGCAGTTCTTC.

The V call is TRBV6-1, the J call TRBJ2-5; 9 nucleotides line up with TRBD1. The germline gives CDR1 MNHNS, CDR2 SASEGT. Unmatched junction bases numbered 6, after V lost 8 bases and J lost 5 bases. The length of the CDR3 is 13 residues. CDR3 coding DNA: TGTGCCAGCCACAGGGGGCTTTTGGAGACCCAGTACTTC. It yields the protein CASHRGLLETQYF.

Notes on this clonotype: This may stem from a read error, because a much larger clone lies one nucleotide away. Written as DNA, the CDR3 is TGCAGCGTCCGGCGGACTAGCGGGAGCACAGATACGCAGTATTTT. Encoded protein: CSVRRTSGSTDTQYF. This sequence joins TRBV29-1 and TRBJ2-3; 11 nucleotides match TRBD2. Germline CDR1 is SQVTM and CDR2 is ANQGSEA. Trimming at V came to 6 bases and at J to 0 bases, leaving 5 bases not matched to a gene. This CDR3 comprises 15 residues.

This clonotype came up many times. The chain carries TRBV20-1 and TRBJ2-3, with TRBD2 identical over 15 bases. This CDR3 has 15 amino acids. V lost 3 bases and J lost 6; bases outside the gene matches: 4. The germline CDR1 and CDR2 sequences are DFQATT and SNEGSKA (reference sequence). The CDR3 loop is CSARGLAGGPDTQYF. The CDR3 DNA reads TGCAGTGCTAGGGGACTAGCGGGGGGCCCCGATACGCAGTATTTT.

This chain joins TRBV7-9 and TRBJ2-5; D unclear. CDR3 length equals 13 residues. The V and J ends lost 4 bases and 4 bases respectively, with 10 bases between them. The V gene's germline CDR1 is SEHNR and CDR2 FQNEAQ (reference sequence). Here the CDR3 DNA reads TGTGCCAGCAGCTCGACGGTACCAGAGACCCAGTACTTC. Amino acid sequence: CASSSTVPETQYF.

The genes are TRBV12-5 and TRBJ2-5; D uncertain. The V and J ends lost 4 bases and 9 bases respectively, with 18 bases between them. The CDR3 is 14 amino acids. Germline values: CDR1 LGHNT, CDR2 FRNRAP. The CDR3 DNA reads as TGTGCTAGTGGTTCCCCTAGGCCCACCGAGGCCCAGTACTTC. Residues: CASGSPRPTEAQYF.

V is TRBV15 and J is TRBJ1-5, with D perhaps TRBD1 (6 bases). This CDR3 has 20 residues. In germline, CDR1 is LNHNV, CDR2 YYDKDF (reference sequence). The V end was cut by 6 bases, the J end by 1 base, with 28 bases between. As DNA, the CDR3 is TGTGCCACCAGGGACGACAGGCCCCAGGTCCTCGGGAGAAGCAATCAGCCCCAGCATTTT. Its translation is CATRDDRPQVLGRSNQPQHF.

The chain joins TRBV6-4 to TRBJ1-1; 7 nucleotides align to TRBD1. Germline V CDR1 and CDR2: MRHNA, SNTAGT. J gave up 0 bases and V 6 bases, and 10 bases lay outside the gene matches. This CDR3 is 16 amino acids long. The CDR3 protein is CASSPGTARMNTEAFF. Written as DNA, the CDR3 is TGTGCCAGCAGCCCCGGGACAGCTCGTATGAACACTGAAGCTTTCTTT.

The chain joins TRBV6-1 to TRBJ2-7, with D possibly being TRBD1 (7 bases). The CDR3 spans 15 residues. Per the germline V gene, CDR1 is MNHNS and CDR2 is SASEGT. The V and J ends lost 3 bases and 2 bases respectively, with 14 bases between them. The CDR3 spells CASSDFDREAYEQYF. The DNA for the CDR3 is TGTGCCAGCAGTGATTTCGACAGGGAGGCCTACGAGCAGTACTTC.

This clonotype was observed many times. V is TRBV5-1 and J is TRBJ2-1, with 7 bases identical to TRBD1. There are 13 residues in the CDR3. Trimming cost V 1 base and J 7 bases; bases outside gene matches: 2. Germline CDR1 SGHRS, CDR2 YFSETQ. CDR3 loop: CASSLWDRNEQFF. Here the CDR3 DNA reads TGCGCCAGCAGCTTGTGGGACAGAAATGAGCAGTTCTTC.

This clonotype was picked up a small number of times. The chain couples TRBV3-1 to TRBJ2-5, with D uncertain. CDR1 LGHDT and CDR2 YNNKEL come from the germline V gene (reference sequence). Trimming removed 4 bases at V and 5 bases at J, with 17 bases between. The CDR3 has 15 residues. CDR3 nucleotide sequence: TGTGCCAGCAGCCTACTCCGGAGTCCCCGGGAGACCCAGTACTTC. The encoded protein is CASSLLRSPRETQYF.

The genes are TRBV4-1 and TRBJ1-1; D is perhaps TRBD1 (5 bases). The CDR3 loop spans 16 amino acids. Looked up from germline, CDR1 is MGHRA and CDR2 is YSYEKL. V dropped 1 base and J dropped 1 base, with 13 bases sitting between them. For the CDR3, the DNA is TGCGCCAGCAGCCAAGGCTGGGCAGGGCAGAACACTGAAGCTTTCTTT. Its protein product is CASSQGWAGQNTEAFF.

This clonotype showed up just a few times. The V gene is TRBV6-1, the J gene TRBJ1-2; 10 positions match TRBD1. After removal of 3 bases from V and 4 bases from J, the junction contained 8 bases not matched to a gene. The CDR3 has 16 amino acids. Germline values: CDR1 MNHNS, CDR2 SASEGT. CDR3 nucleotide sequence: TGTGCCAGCAGTGATTCCGGGACAGGGGTTATCTATGGCTACACCTTC. It yields the protein CASSDSGTGVIYGYTF.

Many counts were recorded for this clonotype. The chain couples TRBV7-8 to TRBJ1-2; 7 bases are a match to TRBD1. The CDR3 contains 18 residues. Trimming cost V 5 bases and J 1 base; bases outside gene matches: 16. Germline V lookup: CDR1 SGHVS, CDR2 FQNEAQ. The CDR3: CASSRDRVNRRGNYGYTF. The CDR3 coding sequence is TGTGCCAGCAGCCGGGACAGAGTGAATAGACGCGGTAACTATGGCTACACCTTC.